The 20 T cell receptor beta chains below all came from one sample that was sequenced in a study of shared clonotypes between healthy human individuals. Generated by immunoSEQ multiplex PCR, the TCRdb table keeps only in-frame clones and is missing some. Found here are roughly 2.1 million clones, about 92% of them singletons; the top ten hold about 1.8%. CD45RO-negative cells were positively selected for CCR7, leaving out terminally differentiated effector memory CD45RA+ cells. Sequences were obtained from naive CD8+ T cells from PBMCs. The receptors here all came from a young man in good health. Some clones in this sample may be carry-over from other donors' samples.

The chain links TRBV7-2 to TRBJ2-1; 13 positions agree with TRBD2. Germline V gene lookup returns CDR1 SGHTA and CDR2 FQGNSA. This CDR3 is built from 15 residues. Losses at the gene ends were 3 bases for V and 8 bases for J; bases not matched to a gene: 4. The CDR3 sequence is CASSFGTSGVDEQFF. CDR3 DNA sequence: TGTGCCAGCAGCTTCGGGACTAGCGGGGTCGATGAGCAGTTCTTC.

V gene TRBV2 combines with J gene TRBJ2-6, with TRBD1 matching over 7 bases. With 10 bases clipped from V and 0 bases from J, the junction kept 15 bases outside the gene matches. The CDR3 length is 18 residues. The germline V gene encodes CDR1 SNHLY and CDR2 FYNNEI. The CDR3 here is CANGHRQGRISGANVLTF. The CDR3 DNA reads TGTGCCAACGGGCATAGACAGGGTAGGATCTCTGGGGCCAACGTCCTGACTTTC.

This chain connects TRBV10-2 to TRBJ1-4; tentative D call: TRBD1 (5 bases). Germline-derived CDR1 and CDR2 are WSHSY and SAAADI. There are 12 residues in the CDR3. V gave up 4 bases and J gave up 8 bases, with 8 bases separating them. CDR3 in DNA: TGCGCCAGCAGTGTCGGGGGGGAAAAACTGTTTTTT. Translated: CASSVGGEKLFF.

On this clone itself: This specimen includes other DNA sequences encoding the same CDR3. The chain has TRBV5-1 and TRBJ2-1, with D perhaps TRBD2 (5 bases). The CDR3 is 13 residues long. The ends were cut back, 0 bases at V and 6 bases at J, with 7 bases in the middle. Looked up from germline, CDR1 is SGHRS and CDR2 is YFSETQ. Here the CDR3 DNA reads TGCGCCAGCAGCTTGGGAGGGCTCAATGAGCAGTTCTTC. Amino acids: CASSLGGLNEQFF.

This CDR3 is CASSPGLDSYNEQFF. The CDR3 DNA reads as TGTGCCAGCAGCCCTGGCCTGGACAGCTACAATGAGCAGTTCTTC. The chain combines TRBV13 with TRBJ2-1; a possible D gene is TRBD1 (6 bases). There are 15 residues in the CDR3. Germline CDR1 is PRHDT and CDR2 is FYEKMQ (reference sequence). Between the trimmed V and J ends, which lost 5 bases and 3 bases, there was a span of 14 bases.

The chain has TRBV11-3 and TRBJ2-1, with D possibly being TRBD2 (6 bases). The V gene lost 5 bases and the J gene lost 9 bases, with 14 bases spanning the gap. The germline CDR1 and CDR2 sequences are SGHNT and YENEEA. The CDR3 loop spans 13 amino acids. In DNA, the CDR3 is TGTGCCAGCAGCCCTAGCGAGGTCGCTGAGCAGTTCTTC. This codes for CASSPSEVAEQFF.

This rearrangement joins TRBV7-9 to TRBJ2-3; D unclear. CDR3 length: 14 amino acids. The germline V gene encodes CDR1 SEHNR and CDR2 FQNEAQ (reference sequence). Deletions cut 2 bases from V and 6 bases from J, with 12 bases between. The CDR3 DNA reads as TGTGCCAGCAGCTTACCTATCGAAGGGGATACGCAGTATTTT. Its translation is CASSLPIEGDTQYF. Full variable domain (remainder filled in from reference TRBV7-9 and TRBJ2-3): DTGVSQNPRHKITKRGQNVTFRCDPISEHNRLYWYRQTLGQGPEFLTYFQNEAQLEKSRLLSDRFSAERPKGSFSTLEIQRTEQGDSAMYLCASSLPIEGDTQYFGPGTRLTVL.

J is TRBJ1-5 and V is TRBV15, with 7 bases fitting TRBD1. Germline assignment: CDR1 LNHNV and CDR2 YYDKDF (reference sequence). The CDR3 is made up of 20 amino acids. Trimming cost V 0 bases and J 3 bases; bases outside gene matches: 17. CDR3 nucleotides: TGTGCCACCAGCAGAGATGGTCAAGAAACGACAGGGAAATTCAATCAGCCCCAGCATTTT. It is translated as CATSRDGQETTGKFNQPQHF.

The chain combines TRBV9 with TRBJ2-1, with D possibly being TRBD2 (6 bases). CDR1 is SGDLS and CDR2 is YYNGEE in the germline V gene. The ends were cut back, 4 bases at V and 7 bases at J, with 9 bases in the middle. The length of the CDR3 is 12 residues. CDR3 coding DNA: TGTGCCAGCAGCCCGGGAGAGAATGAGCAGTTCTTC. It codes for CASSPGENEQFF. Together with reference TRBV9 and TRBJ2-1, the CDR3 gives the full variable domain: DSGVTQTPKHLITATGQRVTLRCSPRSGDLSVYWYQQSLDQGLQFLIQYYNGEERAKGNILERFSAQQFPDLHSELNLSSLELGDSALYFCASSPGENEQFFGPGTRLTVL.

The rearrangement joins TRBV7-9 to TRBJ1-1, with D hard to call. This CDR3 region has 11 residues. Looked up from germline, CDR1 is SEHNR and CDR2 is FQNEAQ (reference sequence). V was pared by 5 bases and J by 9 bases, with 10 bases between. The CDR3 region has the DNA TGTGCCAGCAGCCTTTCGGGTAAAGCTTTCTTT. Amino acids: CASSLSGKAFF.

This chain connects TRBV6-1 to TRBJ1-3; D not resolved. Trimming took 1 base from V and 2 from J, leaving 6 bases between them. The CDR3 contains 14 residues. The germline CDR1 and CDR2 sequences are MNHNS and SASEGT. This chain's CDR3 is CASSEGLPGNTIYF. The CDR3 bases are TGTGCCAGCAGTGAAGGTCTACCTGGAAACACCATATATTTT.

The genes are TRBV19 and TRBJ1-1; D is ambiguous. V lost 1 base and J lost 7, with 7 bases in between. This CDR3 contains 12 residues. Germline V lookup: CDR1 LNHDA, CDR2 SQIVND (reference sequence). CDR3 protein: CASSIGMVEAFF. CDR3 in DNA: TGTGCCAGTAGTATAGGAATGGTTGAAGCTTTCTTT.

The chain is built from TRBV7-8 and TRBJ2-2; the D gene is possibly TRBD1 (5 bases). The germline V gene encodes CDR1 SGHVS and CDR2 FQNEAQ. The CDR3 is 15 amino acids. V gave up 5 bases and J gave up 4 bases, with 14 bases separating them. The chain's CDR3 is CASSEEPQGTGELFF. CDR3 coding DNA: TGTGCCAGCAGCGAAGAGCCGCAGGGCACCGGGGAGCTGTTTTTT.

The genes are TRBV28 and TRBJ2-1; D gene ambiguous. Trimming removed 5 bases from V and 2 bases from J, with 4 bases in between. The germline V gene has CDR1 MDHEN and CDR2 SYDVKM. This CDR3 comprises 12 residues. CDR3 protein: CASSTPYNEQFF. CDR3 nucleotide sequence: TGTGCCAGCAGTACTCCCTACAATGAGCAGTTCTTC.

The V and J genes are TRBV27 and TRBJ1-2; D is undetermined. Germline V lookup: CDR1 MNHEY, CDR2 SMNVEV (reference sequence). The CDR3 length is 15 residues. Trimming shortened V by 0 bases and J by 4 bases, and 12 bases separated the two germline ends. The CDR3 protein is CASSLSAGWIYGYTF. Here the CDR3 DNA reads TGTGCCAGCAGTTTATCCGCAGGTTGGATCTATGGCTACACCTTC.

CDR3: CASSDLGPVNQPQHF. Written as DNA, the CDR3 is TGCGCCAGCAGTGACCTCGGACCGGTCAATCAGCCCCAGCATTTT. This rearrangement joins TRBV10-1 to TRBJ1-5; D is unresolved. This CDR3 spans 15 amino acids. The ends were cut back, 3 bases at V and 3 bases at J, with 12 bases in the middle. Germline assignment: CDR1 WNHNN and CDR2 SYGVQD (reference sequence).

This CDR3 reads CASSWTGAFPEAFF. The CDR3, as DNA: TGTGCCAGCAGCTGGACAGGGGCGTTTCCTGAAGCTTTCTTT. The V gene is TRBV27, the J gene TRBJ1-1; TRBD1 agrees at 9 bases. The V and J ends lost 6 bases and 6 bases, in that order; junction bases with no gene match: 8. CDR3 length: 14 residues. CDR1 is MNHEY, CDR2 SMNVEV, per germline (reference sequence).

The chain carries TRBV6-6 and TRBJ2-3; D gene uncertain. V lost 6 bases and J lost 2, with 15 bases in between. CDR3 length: 15 amino acids. Germline-derived CDR1 and CDR2 are MNHNY and SVGAGI (reference sequence). The CDR3 sequence: CASRPRGTVTDTQYF. For the CDR3, the DNA is TGTGCCAGCAGGCCGCGCGGAACCGTCACAGATACGCAGTATTTT.

The chain links TRBV15 to TRBJ1-1, with D unclear. Trimming took off 1 base at V and 4 bases at J, with 7 bases between the two ends. Per the germline V gene, CDR1 is LNHNV and CDR2 is YYDKDF (reference sequence). The CDR3 has 13 amino acids. CDR3 bases: TGTGCCACCAGCAGAGTGGATGGCACTGAAGCTTTCTTT. Residues: CATSRVDGTEAFF.

V is TRBV4-1 and J is TRBJ1-3; D gene ambiguous. The length of the CDR3 is 16 residues. Germline lookup yields CDR1 MGHRA and CDR2 YSYEKL. The V and J ends lost 1 base and 0 bases respectively, with 10 bases between them. CDR3 residues: CASSQVSSSSGNTIYF. DNA of the CDR3: TGCGCCAGCAGCCAAGTCAGCTCCAGCTCTGGAAACACCATATATTTT.